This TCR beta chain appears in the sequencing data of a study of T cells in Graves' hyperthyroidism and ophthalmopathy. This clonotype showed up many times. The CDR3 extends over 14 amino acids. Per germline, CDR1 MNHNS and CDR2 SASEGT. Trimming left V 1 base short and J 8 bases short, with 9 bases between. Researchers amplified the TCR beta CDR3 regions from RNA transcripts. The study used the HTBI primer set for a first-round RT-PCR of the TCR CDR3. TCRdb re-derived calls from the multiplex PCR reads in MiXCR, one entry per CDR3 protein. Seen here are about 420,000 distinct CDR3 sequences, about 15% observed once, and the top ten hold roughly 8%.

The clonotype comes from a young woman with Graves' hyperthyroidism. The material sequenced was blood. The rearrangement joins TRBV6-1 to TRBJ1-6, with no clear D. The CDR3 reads CASSEGSYDSPLHF. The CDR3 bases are TGTGCCAGCAGTGAAGGGTCGTATGATTCACCCCTCCACTTT.